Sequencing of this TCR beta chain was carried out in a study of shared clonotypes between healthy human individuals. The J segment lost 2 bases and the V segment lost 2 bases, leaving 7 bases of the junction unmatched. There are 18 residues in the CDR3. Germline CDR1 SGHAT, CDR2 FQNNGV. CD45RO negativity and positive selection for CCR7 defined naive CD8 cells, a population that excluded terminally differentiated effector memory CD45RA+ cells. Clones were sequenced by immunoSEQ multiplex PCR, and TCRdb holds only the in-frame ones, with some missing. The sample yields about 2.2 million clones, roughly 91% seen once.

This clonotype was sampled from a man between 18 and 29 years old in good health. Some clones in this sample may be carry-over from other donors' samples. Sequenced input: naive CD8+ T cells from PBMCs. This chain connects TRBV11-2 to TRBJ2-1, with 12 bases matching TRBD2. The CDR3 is CASSLPGLAGLTYNEQFF. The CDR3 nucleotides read TGTGCCAGCAGCTTACCCGGACTAGCGGGATTAACCTACAATGAGCAGTTCTTC.